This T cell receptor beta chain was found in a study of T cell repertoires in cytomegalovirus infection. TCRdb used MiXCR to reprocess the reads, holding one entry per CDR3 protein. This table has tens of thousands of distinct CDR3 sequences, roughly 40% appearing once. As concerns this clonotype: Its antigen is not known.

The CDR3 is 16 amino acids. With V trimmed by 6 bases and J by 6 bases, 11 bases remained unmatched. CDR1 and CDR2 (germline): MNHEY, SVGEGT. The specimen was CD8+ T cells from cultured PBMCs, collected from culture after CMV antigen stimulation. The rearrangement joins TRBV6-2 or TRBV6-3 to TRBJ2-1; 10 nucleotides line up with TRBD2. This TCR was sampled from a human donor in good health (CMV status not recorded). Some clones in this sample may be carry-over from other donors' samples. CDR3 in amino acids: CASSDSGLAFSNEQFF. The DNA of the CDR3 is TGTGCCAGCAGCGATTCGGGACTAGCGTTTTCCAATGAGCAGTTCTTC.